This entry lists 23 T cell receptor beta chains sequenced from one sample in a study of T cell responses to AZD1222 COVID-19 vaccine (dated by TCRdb to the early 2020s). Library construction relied on the immunoSEQ multiplex PCR assay. TCRdb limited this immuneACCESS table to in-frame rearrangements with V and J called. A share of clones is missing; checked studies link under half to unresolved V genes, and the rest is unexplained. The sample table records 110,000 to 150,000 clones; about nine tenths of these occur just once. Together, the top ten hold around 3.6% of the sample. According to the study, the label for this sample's time point signals: baseline before first vaccination. The material was peripheral blood, obtained on day 0 of AZD1222 vaccination. The receptors stem from an adult in good health.

The chain recombines TRBV27 with TRBJ2-5, with D unresolved. Germline V gene sequence: CDR1 MNHEY, CDR2 SMNVEV (reference sequence). Trimming removed 7 bases at V and 2 bases at J, with 5 bases between. The length of the CDR3 is 11 residues. The CDR3 spells CASMTQETQYF. CDR3 in DNA: TGTGCCAGCATGACTCAAGAGACCCAGTACTTC.

This clone has just one count. The chain has TRBV11-2 and TRBJ1-1, with no clear D. Germline V gene lookup returns CDR1 SGHAT and CDR2 FQNNGV. The CDR3 length is 14 residues. V gave up 1 base and J gave up 3 bases, with 9 bases separating them. Here the CDR3 reads CASSLVLSHTEAFF. The CDR3 nucleotides are TGTGCCAGCAGCTTAGTGCTGAGTCACACTGAAGCTTTCTTT.

The V call is TRBV2, the J call TRBJ1-2; 7 bases align to TRBD1. The germline gives CDR1 SNHLY, CDR2 FYNNEI. The CDR3 runs 12 residues. The V segment lost 4 bases and the J segment 8 bases; nucleotides outside the gene matches: 4. CDR3: CASSVRGYGYTF. Here the CDR3 DNA reads TGTGCCAGCAGTGTCAGGGGGTACGGCTACACCTTC.

CDR3 nucleotides: TGTGCCAGCTCACCTTCACCGGGACAACAAGAGCAGTACTTC. This translates into CASSPSPGQQEQYF. This chain uses TRBV18 with TRBJ2-7; TRBD1 is a possible D gene (6 bases). Per the germline V gene, CDR1 is KGHSH and CDR2 is LQKENI. V was trimmed by 3 bases and J by 7 bases, leaving 16 bases between them. The CDR3 runs to 14 residues.

The DNA for the CDR3 is TGTGCCAGCAGCTTGGCTGGGGACGGAGAGCAGTTCTTC. It is translated as CASSLAGDGEQFF. J is TRBJ2-1 and V is TRBV5-6; D tentatively fits TRBD1 or TRBD2 (5 bases each). From germline, CDR1 is SGHDT and CDR2 YYEEEE. The CDR3 extends over 13 amino acids. V was pared by 0 bases and J by 10 bases, with 11 bases between.

The CDR3 region has the DNA TGCGCCAGCAGCGACGGTTGGGGGCGGGACTTCTCCTACAATGAGCAGTTCTTC. Translated: CASSDGWGRDFSYNEQFF. This chain joins TRBV5-1 and TRBJ2-1, with D perhaps TRBD1 or TRBD2 (6 bases each). This CDR3 has 18 amino acids. Germline assignment: CDR1 SGHRS and CDR2 YFSETQ. V was shortened by 4 bases and J by 0 bases, with 20 bases between the two germline ends. Based on the CDR3 plus reference TRBV5-1 and TRBJ2-1, the full variable domain is KAGVTQTPRYLIKTRGQQVTLSCSPISGHRSVSWYQQTPGQGLQFLFEYFSETQRNKGNFPGRFSGRQFSNSRSEMNVSTLELGDSALYLCASSDGWGRDFSYNEQFFGPGTRLTVL.

CDR3 protein: CASSEGSYNEQFF. CDR3 nucleotides: TGTGCCAGCTCAGAGGGCTCCTACAATGAGCAGTTCTTC. The rearrangement joins TRBV9 to TRBJ2-1, with a possible D match to TRBD2 (5 bases). V was clipped by 7 bases and J by 0 bases, with 8 bases between them. Germline CDR1 reads SGDLS; CDR2 reads YYNGEE. This CDR3 spans 13 amino acids.

Only one count was recorded for this clone. The chain is built from TRBV30 and TRBJ2-1; tentative D call: TRBD2 (5 bases). The CDR3 sequence is 16 residues long. Deletions cut 2 bases from V and 0 bases from J, with 14 bases between. Germline CDR1 GTSNPN, CDR2 SVGIG (reference sequence). As DNA, the CDR3 is TGTGCCTGGAGTCCTCTGAGCGGTGGCTCCTACAATGAGCAGTTCTTC. Residues: CAWSPLSGGSYNEQFF.

This clone was observed once. The J gene is TRBJ2-1, the V gene TRBV11-2; D might be TRBD1 (5 bases). There are 15 residues in the CDR3. V lost 0 bases to trimming and J lost 4 bases, with 10 bases between them. From germline, CDR1 is SGHAT and CDR2 FQNNGV. The CDR3 reads CASSLEGQNYNEQFF. Here the CDR3 DNA reads TGTGCCAGCAGCTTAGAGGGGCAGAATTACAATGAGCAGTTCTTC.

The chain combines TRBV4-2 with TRBJ1-2, with a weak D call TRBD1 (6 bases). V was clipped by 4 bases and J by 0 bases, with 9 bases between them. Per germline, CDR1 LGHNA and CDR2 YNFKEQ. CDR3 length equals 14 residues. The CDR3 loop is CASSPDRANYGYTF. CDR3 bases: TGTGCCAGCAGCCCGGACAGAGCTAACTATGGCTACACCTTC.

The rearrangement links TRBV27 to TRBJ2-1; possibly TRBD2 for D (5 bases). This CDR3 is 12 amino acids long. The V and J ends lost 3 bases and 8 bases respectively, with 8 bases between them. In germline, CDR1 is MNHEY, CDR2 SMNVEV (reference sequence). This CDR3 reads CASSFEGDEQFF. The CDR3 nucleotides read TGTGCCAGCAGTTTCGAGGGCGATGAGCAGTTCTTC.

This chain uses TRBV4-1 with TRBJ1-4, with D possibly being TRBD1 (6 bases). The germline V gene has CDR1 MGHRA and CDR2 YSYEKL. This CDR3 is 17 amino acids long. V lost 4 bases and J lost 0, with 15 bases in between. In nucleotides, the CDR3 is TGCGCCAGCAGCCCCTCGGGGGGGCGTGCAACTAATGAAAAACTGTTTTTT. This sequence encodes CASSPSGGRATNEKLFF.

The table lists this clone with a count of one. V and J are TRBV5-1 and TRBJ2-5, with D tentatively TRBD1 (6 bases). Germline V gives CDR1 SGHRS, CDR2 YFSETQ. The ends were cut back, 3 bases at V and 1 base at J, with 19 bases in the middle. The CDR3 has 17 residues. DNA for the CDR3: TGCGCCAGCAGCTCGACAGGTGGTACGTTTTCCCAAGAGACCCAGTACTTC. It is translated as CASSSTGGTFSQETQYF.

The V gene is TRBV2, the J gene TRBJ2-5; no clear D gene. The CDR3 consists of 13 residues. Trimming left V 4 bases short and J 1 base short, with 7 bases between. Germline assignment: CDR1 SNHLY and CDR2 FYNNEI. The CDR3 bases are TGTGCCAGCAGTGGACAACTCCAAGAGACCCAGTACTTC. Translating gives CASSGQLQETQYF. The full variable domain, in which reference TRBV2 and TRBJ2-5 provide the parts outside the CDR3, is EPEVTQTPSHQVTQMGQEVILRCVPISNHLYFYWYRQILGQKVEFLVSFYNNEISEKSEIFDDQFSVERPDGSNFTLKIRSTKLEDSAMYFCASSGQLQETQYFGPGTRLLVL.

The chain carries TRBV9 and TRBJ1-1; 7 bases are a match to TRBD1. The CDR3 runs to 15 residues. Germline assignment: CDR1 SGDLS and CDR2 YYNGEE. After removal of 2 bases from V and 2 bases from J, the junction contained 6 bases not matched to a gene. In DNA, the CDR3 is TGTGCCAGCAGCGTCCTACAGGGGCGTAACACTGAAGCTTTCTTT. Protein: CASSVLQGRNTEAFF.

V is TRBV5-1 and J is TRBJ1-3; D is perhaps TRBD1 (6 bases). The CDR3 contains 14 residues. Germline V CDR1 and CDR2: SGHRS, YFSETQ. V dropped 4 bases and J dropped 9 bases, with 17 bases sitting between them. DNA of the CDR3: TGCGCCAGCAGCCGGGGGTCAGGGGAGATCACCATATATTTT. Translating it yields CASSRGSGEITIYF.

V is TRBV7-2 and J is TRBJ2-7; 15 nucleotides line up with TRBD2. The junction had 9 bases not matched to a gene; V was cut back by 2 bases and J by 4 bases. The CDR3 runs to 18 residues. Germline loops: CDR1 SGHTA, CDR2 FQGNSA. CDR3 DNA sequence: TGTGCCAGCAGCTTAACTTTGGGACTAGCGGGAGGCAGGTACGAGCAGTACTTC. It translates to CASSLTLGLAGGRYEQYF. The full variable domain, in which reference TRBV7-2 and TRBJ2-7 provide the parts outside the CDR3, is GAGVSQSPSNKVTEKGKDVELRCDPISGHTALYWYRQSLGQGLEFLIYFQGNSAPDKSGLPSDRFSAERTGGSVSTLTIQRTQQEDSAVYLCASSLTLGLAGGRYEQYFGPGTRLTVT.

A word on this clone: The sample carries other DNA sequences with the same CDR3. The genes are TRBV3-1 (or the pseudogene TRBV3-2) and TRBJ1-6; D is uncertain. Trimming cost V 3 bases and J 8 bases, with 2 bases left between them. Per germline, CDR1 LGHDT and CDR2 YNNKEL (reference sequence). CDR3 length: 11 amino acids. CDR3 nucleotides: TGTGCCAGCAGCCAGGATTCACCCCTCCACTTT. It codes for CASSQDSPLHF.

Only a few counts were recorded for this clone. V and J are TRBV21-1 and TRBJ1-5. TRBV21-1 is tagged as a pseudogene. The CDR3 consists of 12 residues. CDR3 sequence reads: CASSFQDAQKHF. The CDR3 region has the DNA TGTGCCAGCAGCTTCCAGGACGCACAGAAGCATTTT.

The CDR3 DNA reads TGCGCCAGCAGCTTCCTAGCGGGGGGTTCCTACGAGCAGTACTTC. Translated: CASSFLAGGSYEQYF. The chain employs TRBV5-1 and TRBJ2-7, with 11 bases lining up with TRBD2. Germline CDR1 is SGHRS and CDR2 is YFSETQ. The V gene end was trimmed by 2 bases and the J gene end by 1 base; junction bases not matched to a gene: 2. The CDR3 length is 15 residues.

The table lists this clone with a count of one. This sequence joins TRBV14 and TRBJ2-5, with 10 bases fitting TRBD1. The CDR3 runs 15 residues. The germline V gene encodes CDR1 SGHDN and CDR2 FVKESK. J gave up 5 bases and V 4 bases, and 7 bases lay outside the gene matches. The CDR3 here is CASSLGQGLRETQYF. In DNA, the CDR3 is TGTGCCAGCAGCCTGGGACAGGGGTTGCGGGAGACCCAGTACTTC.

This chain joins TRBV27 and TRBJ1-4, with unresolved D. This CDR3 has 13 amino acids. V was pared by 3 bases and J by 5 bases, with 7 bases between. Germline CDR1 is MNHEY and CDR2 is SMNVEV (reference sequence). The CDR3 region is CASSLERNEKLFF. The CDR3 DNA reads as TGTGCCAGCAGTTTGGAAAGAAATGAAAAACTGTTTTTT.

This clone was detected only a few times. V usage is TRBV7-8 and J usage is TRBJ2-3, with 10 bases lining up with TRBD2. The CDR3 is made up of 16 amino acids. V shed 4 bases, J shed 2 bases, and the junction held 6 bases outside the gene matches. From germline, CDR1 is SGHVS and CDR2 FQNEAQ. The DNA for the CDR3 is TGTGCCAGCAGCTCTGGGACTAGCGTCATCACAGATACGCAGTATTTT. Its protein product is CASSSGTSVITDTQYF.